One sample yielded the 27 T cell receptor beta chains listed below, sequenced in a study of blood T cell repertoires in COVID-19. The assay was immunoSEQ multiplex PCR, and TCRdb's table has in-frame clones only and misses some. The sample shows about 200,000 clones, over 75% of them seen only once. The sequenced sample consisted of peripheral blood. These receptors were taken from a man aged 50-60 years who had recovered from COVID-19.

The CDR3 DNA reads as TGCGCCAGCAGCCCAATGTTAGCATCATTAGGCACCGGGGAGCTGTTTTTT. Its protein product is CASSPMLASLGTGELFF. The gene calls are TRBV4-1 and TRBJ2-2, with D unresolved. With 4 bases removed from V and 4 bases from J, the gap between germline ends came to 19 bases. Germline CDR1 MGHRA, CDR2 YSYEKL. The CDR3 is 17 amino acids.

The CDR3 here is CASSPPGGSRSYEQYF. The CDR3, as DNA: TGTGCCAGCAGCCCGCCCGGCGGGAGTCGCTCCTACGAGCAGTACTTC. The chain has TRBV7-2 and TRBJ2-7, with 7 bases aligning to TRBD2. This CDR3 has 16 amino acids. V was pared by 5 bases and J by 0 bases, with 10 bases of the junction left unmatched. The germline V gene encodes CDR1 SGHTA and CDR2 FQGNSA.

The V and J genes are TRBV19 and TRBJ2-5, with TRBD1 as a possible D gene (5 bases). Between the trimmed V and J ends, which lost 3 bases and 1 base, there was a span of 12 bases. The CDR3 consists of 15 residues. Germline CDR1 and CDR2: LNHDA and SQIVND (reference sequence). This CDR3 reads CASSMWGSSQETQYF. The CDR3 DNA reads as TGTGCCAGTAGTATGTGGGGCAGCTCCCAAGAGACCCAGTACTTC.

V gene TRBV9 combines with J gene TRBJ2-2, with a possible D match to TRBD1 (5 bases). V lost 0 bases, J lost 6 bases, and 12 bases lay in between. This CDR3 region has 15 residues. CDR1 is SGDLS and CDR2 is YYNGEE in the germline V gene. DNA for the CDR3: TGTGCCAGCAGCGTAGGACAGAGCCCGGCCGGGGAGCTGTTTTTT. Protein product: CASSVGQSPAGELFF. The full variable domain, its missing parts supplied by reference TRBV9 and TRBJ2-2, is DSGVTQTPKHLITATGQRVTLRCSPRSGDLSVYWYQQSLDQGLQFLIQYYNGEERAKGNILERFSAQQFPDLHSELNLSSLELGDSALYFCASSVGQSPAGELFFGEGSRLTVL.

The chain has TRBV27 and TRBJ2-7, with TRBD2 matching 8 bases. CDR1 and CDR2 from the germline V gene are MNHEY and SMNVEV (reference sequence). The ends lost 6 bases at V and 5 bases at J; junction bases unmatched: 15. CDR3 length: 16 residues. CDR3 in DNA: TGTGCCAGCAGGGGCTACGGGGCGGGAGGAGAACACGAGCAGTACTTC. It yields the protein CASRGYGAGGEHEQYF.

This clone was counted a few times. The chain carries TRBV15 and TRBJ1-5; D remains unclear. Germline V gene sequence: CDR1 LNHNV, CDR2 YYDKDF (reference sequence). This CDR3 spans 14 amino acids. V was trimmed by 0 bases and J by 7 bases, leaving 10 bases between them. The CDR3 spells CATSRDSNSQPQHF. The DNA of the CDR3 is TGTGCCACCAGCAGAGATTCGAACTCCCAGCCCCAGCATTTT. The full variable domain, rest sourced from reference TRBV15 and TRBJ1-5, is DAMVIQNPRYQVTQFGKPVTLSCSQTLNHNVMYWYQQKSSQAPKLLFHYYDKDFNNEADTPDNFQSRRPNTSFCFLDIRSPGLGDTAMYLCATSRDSNSQPQHFGDGTRLSIL.

The rearrangement uses TRBV12-3 or TRBV12-4 and TRBJ1-1; TRBD1 aligns across 8 bases. The trim removed 4 bases at V and 7 bases at J, leaving 2 bases unmatched. CDR3 size: 12 residues. CDR3 amino acids: CASSSQGVEAFF. The CDR3 nucleotides read TGTGCCAGCAGTTCACAGGGGGTTGAAGCTTTCTTT.

The chain combines TRBV12-3 or TRBV12-4 with TRBJ2-1; 7 bases agree with TRBD1. The CDR3 totals 13 residues. Unmatched junction bases numbered 13, after V lost 6 bases and J lost 14 bases. CDR3 DNA sequence: TGTGCCAGCAGGCCCGGCACGGACAGGCAGGAGTTCTTC. This gives the protein CASRPGTDRQEFF.

The genes are TRBV10-1 and TRBJ2-7, with 11 bases aligning to TRBD1. Trimming cost V 3 bases and J 2 bases; bases outside gene matches: 3. Germline V gene lookup returns CDR1 WNHNN and CDR2 SYGVQD (reference sequence). The CDR3 has 15 residues. The CDR3 DNA is TGCGCCAGCAGTGATGAGGGACAGGGGGCCTACGAGCAGTACTTC. Amino acid sequence: CASSDEGQGAYEQYF.

This clone was seen once. The genes are TRBV15 and TRBJ2-1; D might be TRBD1 (6 bases). Germline CDR1 reads LNHNV; CDR2 reads YYDKDF (reference sequence). CDR3 size: 14 residues. The ends were cut back, 5 bases at V and 1 base at J, with 9 bases in the middle. CDR3 loop: CATSQGQSYNEQFF. For the CDR3, the DNA is TGTGCCACCAGCCAGGGGCAGTCCTACAATGAGCAGTTCTTC.

This clone has ten or more counts. The gene calls are TRBV11-1 and TRBJ2-2, with D hard to call. V lost 3 bases to trimming and J lost 1 base, with 6 bases between them. The CDR3 is 14 amino acids. Germline CDR1 reads SGHAT; CDR2 reads FQDESV (reference sequence). The CDR3 nucleotides read TGTGCCAGCAGCTTTTATCTGAACACCGGGGAGCTGTTTTTT. Its translation is CASSFYLNTGELFF.

The chain has TRBV7-6 and TRBJ1-2; 7 bases agree with TRBD1. The germline gives CDR1 SGHVS, CDR2 FNYEAQ. The CDR3 loop spans 16 amino acids. The V segment lost 5 bases and the J segment 6 bases; nucleotides outside the gene matches: 15. This CDR3 is CASSRINVQTGDGYTF. The CDR3 DNA is TGTGCCAGCAGCCGAATAAACGTCCAAACAGGGGATGGCTACACCTTC. The full variable domain, its missing parts supplied by reference TRBV7-6 and TRBJ1-2, is GAGVSQSPRYKVTKRGQDVALRCDPISGHVSLYWYRQALGQGPEFLTYFNYEAQQDKSGLPNDRFSAERPEGSISTLTIQRTEQRDSAMYRCASSRINVQTGDGYTFGSGTRLTVV.

A note on this clone: At one boundary the junction diverges from the germline segment, which might be a read error. The V and J genes are TRBV5-6 and TRBJ1-2, with no clear D. The CDR3 is 11 amino acids. Germline CDR1 SGHDT, CDR2 YYEEEE. The CDR3 DNA sequence: TGTGCCAGCAGCTTGGACTATCGCTACACCTTC. It is translated as CASSLDYRYTF.

The V and J genes are TRBV28 and TRBJ2-1; 10 bases are a match to TRBD2. Germline values: CDR1 MDHEN, CDR2 SYDVKM. This CDR3 has 16 residues. V lost 4 bases and J lost 7; bases outside the gene matches: 10. CDR3 loop: CASSSTTSGRTNEQFF. CDR3 DNA sequence: TGTGCCAGCAGTTCGACGACTAGCGGGCGTACTAATGAGCAGTTCTTC.

The chain is built from TRBV3-1 (or the pseudogene TRBV3-2) and TRBJ2-7; TRBD2 matches at 8 bases. Germline-derived CDR1 and CDR2 are LGHDT and YNNKEL (reference sequence). V was pared by 2 bases and J by 1 base, with 7 bases of the junction left unmatched. The CDR3 runs 16 residues. CDR3 protein: CASSQNLAGTSYEQYF. DNA of the CDR3: TGTGCCAGCAGCCAAAACCTAGCGGGTACTTCCTACGAGCAGTACTTC.

V is TRBV19 and J is TRBJ2-2, with D possibly TRBD2 on 5 matching bases. The CDR3 sequence is 16 residues long. The germline V and J ends were trimmed by 6 bases and 6 bases, with 20 bases remaining between them. CDR1 and CDR2 from the germline V gene are LNHDA and SQIVND (reference sequence). CDR3 sequence: CASSKGRERSPGELFF. The CDR3 coding sequence is TGTGCCAGTAGCAAAGGACGGGAAAGGTCACCCGGGGAGCTGTTTTTT.

The rearrangement links TRBV19 to TRBJ2-7; TRBD1 aligns across 10 bases. Germline V gene data show CDR1 as LNHDA and CDR2 as SQIVND (reference sequence). The CDR3 runs to 14 residues. The trim removed 4 bases at V and 3 bases at J, leaving 3 bases unmatched. The CDR3 nucleotides are TGTGCCAGTAGTAAGGGACAGGGGTTCTACGAGCAGTACTTC. Translated, it gives CASSKGQGFYEQYF.

The chain combines TRBV3-1 (or the pseudogene TRBV3-2) with TRBJ2-7; D not resolved. V was shortened by 4 bases and J by 6 bases, with 7 bases between the two germline ends. This CDR3 is built from 11 residues. Looked up from germline, CDR1 is LGHDT and CDR2 is YNNKEL (reference sequence). The CDR3 DNA reads TGTGCCAGCAGCCGAATCAGCGAGCAGTACTTC. This codes for CASSRISEQYF.

CDR3 amino acids: CSAAHRIHTEAFF. CDR3 sequence (DNA): TGCAGCGCCGCCCACAGGATCCACACTGAAGCTTTCTTT. V usage is TRBV29-1 and J usage is TRBJ1-1, with a weak D call TRBD1 (5 bases). The V end lost 7 bases, the J end lost 3 bases, and 15 bases lay between the germline ends. CDR1 is SQVTM, CDR2 ANQGSEA, per germline. The length of the CDR3 is 13 residues. Using reference TRBV29-1 and TRBJ1-1 for the parts outside the CDR3, the full variable domain is SAVISQKPSRDICQRGTSLTIQCQVDSQVTMMFWYRQQPGQSLTLIATANQGSEATYESGFVIDKFPISRPNLTFSTLTVSNMSPEDSSIYLCSAAHRIHTEAFFGQGTRLTVV.

This chain uses TRBV9 with TRBJ2-3; tentative D call: TRBD2 (6 bases). The germline V gene encodes CDR1 SGDLS and CDR2 YYNGEE. Trimming stripped 0 bases from V and 0 bases from J, with 8 bases between. The CDR3 is 15 amino acids. CDR3 nucleotides: TGTGCCAGCAGCGTAGGGGCGGGGAGCACAGATACGCAGTATTTT. The encoded protein is CASSVGAGSTDTQYF.

The V and J genes are TRBV5-5 and TRBJ1-5; perhaps TRBD1 as D (5 bases). Looked up from germline, CDR1 is SGHKS and CDR2 is YYEKEE (reference sequence). Trimming left V 0 bases short and J 6 bases short, with 16 bases between. There are 16 residues in the CDR3. DNA for the CDR3: TGTGCCAGCAGCTTGGTGATGGGTCAGGGCGGTCAGCCCCAGCATTTT. This codes for CASSLVMGQGGQPQHF.

The chain employs TRBV4-2 and TRBJ1-2, with TRBD1 as a possible D gene (6 bases). The germline V and J ends were trimmed by 1 base and 5 bases, with 14 bases remaining between them. The CDR3 contains 15 residues. CDR1 is LGHNA and CDR2 is YNFKEQ in the germline V gene. Here the CDR3 reads CASSQGVGARYGYTF. The CDR3 coding sequence is TGTGCCAGCAGCCAAGGAGTGGGGGCGCGGTATGGCTACACCTTC.

The V call is TRBV2, the J call TRBJ2-3, with TRBD2 as a possible D gene (6 bases). The V and J ends lost 10 bases and 4 bases respectively, with 15 bases between them. CDR1 is SNHLY, CDR2 FYNNEI, per germline. This CDR3 is built from 13 residues. The DNA of the CDR3 is TGTGCCACCAATACACTAGCAGCAGATACGCAGTATTTT. It translates to CATNTLAADTQYF.

The CDR3 here is CASSDPVLAAFF. CDR3 DNA: TGTGCCAGCTCAGACCCCGTCCTAGCAGCTTTCTTT. The chain has TRBV18 and TRBJ1-1; D not resolved. This CDR3 is 12 amino acids long. Germline V gene lookup returns CDR1 KGHSH and CDR2 LQKENI. V was clipped by 5 bases and J by 10 bases, with 14 bases between them.

The chain has TRBV19 and TRBJ2-7, with 8 positions matching TRBD1. The V and J ends lost 8 bases and 0 bases, in that order; junction bases with no gene match: 15. CDR1 is LNHDA, CDR2 SQIVND, per germline (reference sequence). The CDR3 consists of 17 residues. CDR3 in DNA: TGTGCCAGTCGATCTCAAATAGGCGGACAGGGCTCCTACGAGCAGTACTTC. Its protein product is CASRSQIGGQGSYEQYF.

V usage is TRBV7-2 and J usage is TRBJ2-3, with 7 positions matching TRBD2. The CDR3 covers 15 residues. Germline V lookup: CDR1 SGHTA, CDR2 FQGNSA. The V and J ends lost 5 bases and 0 bases, in that order; junction bases with no gene match: 5. CDR3 coding DNA: TGTGCCAGCAGCCTTAGCGGGCAGAGCACAGATACGCAGTATTTT. As protein: CASSLSGQSTDTQYF.

This clone was recorded once. The V gene is TRBV28, the J gene TRBJ1-1; 8 bases align to TRBD1. Germline-derived CDR1 and CDR2 are MDHEN and SYDVKM. Trimming cost V 7 bases and J 6 bases; bases outside gene matches: 16. The CDR3 loop spans 16 amino acids. Here the CDR3 reads CASTTGGRGLGSEAFF. The CDR3 region has the DNA TGTGCCAGCACCACCGGGGGCAGGGGGCTTGGTTCTGAAGCTTTCTTT.